The rows below give T cell receptor beta chains drawn from one sample of a study of blood T cell repertoires in COVID-19. TCRdb's table, derived via immunoSEQ multiplex PCR, lists solely in-frame clones and lacks some. The sample shows around 300,000 clones, roughly 87% of them seen only once. Sequenced material: PBMCs or T cells enriched from blood (not recorded which). All receptors derive from a woman between 40 and 50 years old who had recovered from COVID-19. CDR3s include the opening cysteine and the closing phenylalanine or tryptophan. A D gene is named only where the DNA matches it firmly. Only some rows state a clone size, as once, few, many or a class for expanded clones.

CDR3 DNA	CDR3 protein	D gene	J gene	V gene	clone size
TGTGCCAGCAGTTACCCCGCCCCCCAGGGGCTCTCCTACGAGCAGTACTTC	CASSYPAPQGLSYEQYF	NA	TRBJ2-7	TRBV6-2/TRBV6-3	NA
TGTGCCACGACAGGGAAGAGCACAGATACGCAGTATTTT	CATTGKSTDTQYF	TRBD1	TRBJ2-3	TRBV10-3	NA
TGCAGTGCGGGGGGGGTAGTAGGCTACACCTTC	CSAGGVVGYTF	NA	TRBJ1-2	TRBV20-1	NA
TGCGCCAGCAGCCAAGAGGTCGCGTACTCCTACGAGCAGTACTTC	CASSQEVAYSYEQYF	NA	TRBJ2-7	TRBV4-3	NA
TGTGCCAGCAGCCCAGACTATAATGAGCAGTTCTTC	CASSPDYNEQFF	NA	TRBJ2-1	TRBV5-4	NA
TGTGCCAGCAGCCAGGTACGGGCCGGGGAGCTGTTTTTT	CASSQVRAGELFF	NA	TRBJ2-2	TRBV3-1/TRBV3-2	NA
TGTGCCAGCACCGTAGCGGTCGAGACCCAGTACTTC	CASTVAVETQYF	NA	TRBJ2-5	TRBV7-9	once
TGTGCCAGCAGCTTATCCCCAGGAACCCCTGAAGCTTTCTTT	CASSLSPGTPEAFF	NA	TRBJ1-1	TRBV7-3	NA
TGTGCCAGCATGGACAGGGCGAACACCGGGGAGCTGTTTTTT	CASMDRANTGELFF	TRBD1	TRBJ2-2	TRBV27	NA
TGTGCCAGCTCACCGGGGCCGGTGAACACTGAAGCTTTCTTT	CASSPGPVNTEAFF	NA	TRBJ1-1	TRBV18	NA
TGTGCCAGCAGATGGGACAGAGCGAACAATCAGCCCCAGCATTTT	CASRWDRANNQPQHF	TRBD1	TRBJ1-5	TRBV2	NA
TGTGCCAGCAGCTCCCCCCGAGGACTCTACAATGAGCAGTTCTTC	CASSSPRGLYNEQFF	NA	TRBJ2-1	TRBV7-9	NA
TGCAGCGTTGAAGTAAACAGTAAAGAGACCCAGTACTTC	CSVEVNSKETQYF	NA	TRBJ2-5	TRBV29-1	NA
TGTGCCATCAGACAGCCCGCAAACACTGAAGCTTTCTTT	CAIRQPANTEAFF	NA	TRBJ1-1	TRBV28	NA
TGTGCCAGCAGCGCAGGGATGAACACTGAAGCTTTCTTT	CASSAGMNTEAFF	NA	TRBJ1-1	TRBV14	NA
TGTGCCAGCAGCCCAAGGTGGCGGCAACAGAACACCGGGGAGCTGTTTTTT	CASSPRWRQQNTGELFF	NA	TRBJ2-2	TRBV3-1/TRBV3-2	NA
TGTGCCAGCAGCTTGGAAGGGGCCTACGAGCAGTACTTC	CASSLEGAYEQYF	NA	TRBJ2-7	TRBV5-4	NA
TGTGCCGGGGGACAGGGTTTATCCCAAGAGACCCAGTACTTC	CAGGQGLSQETQYF	TRBD1	TRBJ2-5	TRBV6-5	NA
TGTGCCTCGGGGGACCCAAGGACTGAAGCTTTCTTT	CASGDPRTEAFF	NA	TRBJ1-1	TRBV12-3/TRBV12-4	once
TGTGCCAGCAGCGGGGACAGGGTGGGAGAGACCCAGTACTTC	CASSGDRVGETQYF	TRBD1	TRBJ2-5	TRBV7-2	NA
TGTGCCAGCACCCGATCGGGGGGTCGGAACGAGCAGTACTTC	CASTRSGGRNEQYF	TRBD2	TRBJ2-7	TRBV6-6	few
TGTGCCAGCAGTTACGATGGCAGGCGGAACACTGAAGCTTTCTTT	CASSYDGRRNTEAFF	NA	TRBJ1-1	TRBV6-5	NA